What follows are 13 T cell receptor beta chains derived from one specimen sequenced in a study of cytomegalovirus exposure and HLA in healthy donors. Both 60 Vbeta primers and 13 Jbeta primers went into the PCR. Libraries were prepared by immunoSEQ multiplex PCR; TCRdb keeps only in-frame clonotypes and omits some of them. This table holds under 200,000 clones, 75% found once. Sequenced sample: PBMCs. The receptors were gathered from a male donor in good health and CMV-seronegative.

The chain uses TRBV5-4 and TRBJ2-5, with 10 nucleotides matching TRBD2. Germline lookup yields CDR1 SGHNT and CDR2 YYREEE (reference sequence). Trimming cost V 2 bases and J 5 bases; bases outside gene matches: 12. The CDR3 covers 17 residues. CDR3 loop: CASSFRSGGAGGETQYF. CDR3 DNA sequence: TGTGCCAGCAGCTTTAGAAGCGGGGGGGCCGGCGGGGAGACCCAGTACTTC.

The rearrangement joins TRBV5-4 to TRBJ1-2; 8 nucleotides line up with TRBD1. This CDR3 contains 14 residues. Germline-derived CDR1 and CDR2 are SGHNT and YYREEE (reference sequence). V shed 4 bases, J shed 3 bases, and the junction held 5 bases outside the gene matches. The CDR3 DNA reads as TGTGCCAGCAGCACGGACAGGGCACACTATGGCTACACCTTC. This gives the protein CASSTDRAHYGYTF. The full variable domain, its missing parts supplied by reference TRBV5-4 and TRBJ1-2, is ETGVTQSPTHLIKTRGQQVTLRCSSQSGHNTVSWYQQALGQGPQFIFQYYREEENGRGNFPPRFSGLQFPNYSSELNVNALELDDSALYLCASSTDRAHYGYTFGSGTRLTVV.

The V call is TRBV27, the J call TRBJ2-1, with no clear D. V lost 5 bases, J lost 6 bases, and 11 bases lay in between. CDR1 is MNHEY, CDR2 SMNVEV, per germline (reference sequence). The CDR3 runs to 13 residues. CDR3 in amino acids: CASSGRTTNEQFF. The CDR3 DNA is TGTGCCAGCAGTGGTCGAACTACCAATGAGCAGTTCTTC.

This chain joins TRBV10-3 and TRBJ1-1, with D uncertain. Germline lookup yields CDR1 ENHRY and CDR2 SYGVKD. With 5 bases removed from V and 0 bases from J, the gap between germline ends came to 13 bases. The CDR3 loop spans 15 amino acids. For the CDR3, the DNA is TGTGCCATCAGTACAGCTCAGGTAATGAACACTGAAGCTTTCTTT. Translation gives CAISTAQVMNTEAFF.

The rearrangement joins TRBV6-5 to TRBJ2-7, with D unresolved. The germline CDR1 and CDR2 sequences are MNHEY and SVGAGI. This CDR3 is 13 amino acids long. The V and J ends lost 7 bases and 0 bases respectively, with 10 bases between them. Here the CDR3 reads CASMTDNSYEQYF. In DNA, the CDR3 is TGTGCCAGCATGACTGATAACTCCTACGAGCAGTACTTC.

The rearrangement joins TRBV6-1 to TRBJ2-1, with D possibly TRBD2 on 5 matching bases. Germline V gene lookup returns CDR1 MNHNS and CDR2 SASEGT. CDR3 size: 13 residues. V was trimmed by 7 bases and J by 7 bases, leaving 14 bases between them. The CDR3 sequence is CASNEGEGNEQFF. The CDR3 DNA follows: TGTGCCAGCAATGAGGGAGAGGGAAATGAGCAGTTCTTC.

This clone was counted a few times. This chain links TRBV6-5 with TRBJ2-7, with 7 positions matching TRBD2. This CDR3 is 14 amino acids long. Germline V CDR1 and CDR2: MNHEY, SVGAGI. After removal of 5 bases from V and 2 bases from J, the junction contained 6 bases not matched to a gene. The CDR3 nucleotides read TGTGCCAGCAGTATCTGGAGCGGGGCCTACGAGCAGTACTTC. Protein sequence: CASSIWSGAYEQYF.

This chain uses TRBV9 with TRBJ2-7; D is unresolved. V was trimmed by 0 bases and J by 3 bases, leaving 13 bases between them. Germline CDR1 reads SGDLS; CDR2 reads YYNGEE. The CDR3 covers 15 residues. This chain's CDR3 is CASSVAPQALYEQYF. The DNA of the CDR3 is TGTGCCAGCAGCGTAGCTCCGCAGGCCCTCTACGAGCAGTACTTC.

The CDR3, as DNA: TGTGCCAGCAGTGAGGGTCGACTCATGAACACTGAAGCTTTCTTT. As protein: CASSEGRLMNTEAFF. V usage is TRBV6-1 and J usage is TRBJ1-1; D is uncertain. CDR3 length equals 15 residues. V was cut by 3 bases and J by 0 bases, with 11 bases left in between. Germline V CDR1 and CDR2: MNHNS, SASEGT.

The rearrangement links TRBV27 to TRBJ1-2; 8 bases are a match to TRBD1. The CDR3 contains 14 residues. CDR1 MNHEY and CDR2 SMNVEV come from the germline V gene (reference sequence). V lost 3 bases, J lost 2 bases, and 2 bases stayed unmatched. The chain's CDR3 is CASSLTGANYGYTF. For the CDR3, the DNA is TGTGCCAGCAGTTTGACAGGGGCGAACTATGGCTACACCTTC.

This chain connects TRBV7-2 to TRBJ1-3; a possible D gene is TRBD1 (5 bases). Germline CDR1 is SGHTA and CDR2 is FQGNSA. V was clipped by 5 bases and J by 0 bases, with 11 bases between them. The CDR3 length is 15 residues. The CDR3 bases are TGTGCCAGCAGCCGGCAGGGAAGCTCTGGAAACACCATATATTTT. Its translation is CASSRQGSSGNTIYF. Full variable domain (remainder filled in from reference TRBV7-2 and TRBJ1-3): GAGVSQSPSNKVTEKGKDVELRCDPISGHTALYWYRQSLGQGLEFLIYFQGNSAPDKSGLPSDRFSAERTGGSVSTLTIQRTQQEDSAVYLCASSRQGSSGNTIYFGEGSWLTVV.

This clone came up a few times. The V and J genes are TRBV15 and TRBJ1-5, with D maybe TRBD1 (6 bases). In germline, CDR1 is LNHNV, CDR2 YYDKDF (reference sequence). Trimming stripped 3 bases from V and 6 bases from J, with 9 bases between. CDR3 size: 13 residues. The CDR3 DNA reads TGTGCCACCAGCAGTAGAGGGGGTCAGCCCCAGCATTTT. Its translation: CATSSRGGQPQHF.

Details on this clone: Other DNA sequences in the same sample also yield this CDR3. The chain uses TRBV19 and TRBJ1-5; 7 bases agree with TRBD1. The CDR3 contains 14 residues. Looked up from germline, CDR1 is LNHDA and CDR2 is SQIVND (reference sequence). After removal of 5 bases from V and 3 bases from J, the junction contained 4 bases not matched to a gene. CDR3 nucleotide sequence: TGTGCCAGTAGTGCGACAGGGAACAATCAGCCCCAGCATTTT. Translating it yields CASSATGNNQPQHF.